The 5 T cell receptor beta chains listed next were all sequenced from one sample in a study of OX40 agonist ivuxolimab in advanced cancers. Some clones are missing from TCRdb's copy, which holds only in-frame ones; the method was immunoSEQ multiplex PCR. Of about 48,000 clones in the sample, approximately 85% were seen once. The sequencing here drew on CD4+ or CD8+ T cells sorted from blood, taken in a trial of the OX40 agonist ivuxolimab. The receptor source for this set is an adult with an advanced solid tumor such as melanoma, head and neck, liver or kidney cancer.

This clone is classed as medium-sized. This chain connects TRBV19 to TRBJ2-5; 10 bases are a match to TRBD1. The junction had 8 bases not matched to a gene; V was cut back by 2 bases and J by 5 bases. CDR3 length: 16 amino acids. Germline CDR1 reads LNHDA; CDR2 reads SQIVND (reference sequence). CDR3 nucleotide sequence: TGTGCCAGTAGTATAAAGGGGGACAGGGGTCGGGAGACCCAGTACTTC. Protein product: CASSIKGDRGRETQYF.

The chain couples TRBV6-1 to TRBJ1-2, with 8 nucleotides matching TRBD1. The CDR3 totals 14 residues. The ends lost 6 bases at V and 3 bases at J; junction bases unmatched: 6. Germline assignment: CDR1 MNHNS and CDR2 SASEGT. The CDR3 sequence is CASRTGVWDYGYTF. CDR3 in DNA: TGTGCCAGCAGGACAGGGGTATGGGACTATGGCTACACCTTC.

For the CDR3, the DNA is TGTGCCAGCAGGGGGGGGACGGTCGTCGGGCCCCAGCATTTT. This encodes CASRGGTVVGPQHF. The rearrangement uses TRBV2 and TRBJ1-5; D possibly corresponds to TRBD1 (5 bases). This CDR3 spans 14 amino acids. Looked up from germline, CDR1 is SNHLY and CDR2 is FYNNEI. With 6 bases removed from V and 9 bases from J, the gap between germline ends came to 18 bases.

V is TRBV15 and J is TRBJ2-3; D gene uncertain. Germline V CDR1 and CDR2: LNHNV, YYDKDF (reference sequence). Deletions cut 3 bases from V and 0 bases from J, with 10 bases between. This CDR3 is 15 amino acids long. This CDR3 is CATSRQAASTDTQYF. In DNA form, the CDR3 reads TGTGCCACCAGCAGGCAGGCAGCTAGCACAGATACGCAGTATTTT.

CDR3 sequence reads: CASSLNQLGRNEQFF. The CDR3 DNA follows: TGTGCCAGCAGTTTAAACCAACTGGGACGCAATGAGCAGTTCTTC. The chain joins TRBV28 to TRBJ2-1; either TRBD1 or TRBD2 may fit D (5 bases each). The CDR3 spans 15 residues. Trimming pared 2 bases from V and 6 bases from J, leaving 14 bases between. Germline assignment: CDR1 MDHEN and CDR2 SYDVKM.